Listed here is a single TCR beta chain. The record originates from a study of blood T cell repertoires in COVID-19. Looking at the study overall: Acute-phase and convalescent COVID-19 samples originated in the United States, Italy and Spain. The analysed material was cDNA or gDNA that came from T cells, B-cell-depleted T cells, or PBMCs.

Per the study methods: Quantification of nucleated cells was approximated via reference gene primer amplification. Sequencing was performed with immunoSEQ multiplex PCR; in TCRdb, only in-frame clones are kept and a portion is missing. D and trimming come from the DNA, and the V and J calls and clone size come from that table. The table records under 150,000 clones, approximately 84% of them present only once. The TCR sequence derives from a human donor in a cohort sampled during active COVID-19. The sequenced sample consisted of peripheral blood.

The CDR3 loop is CASSIWHRERSYEQYF. CDR3 DNA sequence: TGTGCCAGTAGTATTTGGCACAGGGAACGTTCCTACGAGCAGTACTTC. The gene calls are TRBV19 and TRBJ2-7; a weak D match, TRBD1 (6 bases). The CDR3 has 16 amino acids. V was pared by 3 bases and J by 1 base, with 16 bases between. Germline loops: CDR1 LNHDA, CDR2 SQIVND (reference sequence).